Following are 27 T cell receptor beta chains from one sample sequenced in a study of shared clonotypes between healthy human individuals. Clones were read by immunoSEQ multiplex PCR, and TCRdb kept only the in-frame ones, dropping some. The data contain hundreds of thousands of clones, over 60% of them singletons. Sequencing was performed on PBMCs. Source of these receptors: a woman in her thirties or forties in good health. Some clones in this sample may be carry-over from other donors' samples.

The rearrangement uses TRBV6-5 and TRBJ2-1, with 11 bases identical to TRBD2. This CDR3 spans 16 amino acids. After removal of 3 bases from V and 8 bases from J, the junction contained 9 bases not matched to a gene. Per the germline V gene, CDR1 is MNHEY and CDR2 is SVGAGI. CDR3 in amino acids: CASSYLAGGRSDEQFF. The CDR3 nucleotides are TGTGCCAGCAGTTATCTAGCGGGAGGACGGAGTGATGAGCAGTTCTTC.

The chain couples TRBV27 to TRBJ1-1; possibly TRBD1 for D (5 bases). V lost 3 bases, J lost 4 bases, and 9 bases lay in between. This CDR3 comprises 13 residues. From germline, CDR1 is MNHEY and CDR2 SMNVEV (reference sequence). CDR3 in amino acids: CASSFLGTTEAFF. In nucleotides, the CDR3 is TGTGCCAGCAGTTTTTTAGGGACCACTGAAGCTTTCTTT.

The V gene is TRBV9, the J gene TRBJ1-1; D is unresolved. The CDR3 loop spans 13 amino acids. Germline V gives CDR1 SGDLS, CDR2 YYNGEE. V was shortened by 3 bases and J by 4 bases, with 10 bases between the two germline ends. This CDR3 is CASSGDRGTEAFF. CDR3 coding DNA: TGTGCCAGCAGCGGCGACCGCGGCACTGAAGCTTTCTTT.

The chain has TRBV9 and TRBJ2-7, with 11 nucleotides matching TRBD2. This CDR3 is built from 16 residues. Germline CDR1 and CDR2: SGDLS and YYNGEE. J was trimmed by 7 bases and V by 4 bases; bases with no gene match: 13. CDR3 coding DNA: TGTGCCAGCAGCCCCTCAAGAGAACTAGCGGGAGATGAGCAGTACTTC. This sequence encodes CASSPSRELAGDEQYF. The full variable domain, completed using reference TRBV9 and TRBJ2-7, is DSGVTQTPKHLITATGQRVTLRCSPRSGDLSVYWYQQSLDQGLQFLIQYYNGEERAKGNILERFSAQQFPDLHSELNLSSLELGDSALYFCASSPSRELAGDEQYFGPGTRLTVT.

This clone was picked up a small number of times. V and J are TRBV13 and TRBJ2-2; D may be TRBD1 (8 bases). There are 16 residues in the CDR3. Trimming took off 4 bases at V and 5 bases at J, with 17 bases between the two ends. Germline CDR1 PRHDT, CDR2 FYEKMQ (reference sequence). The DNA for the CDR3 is TGTGCCAGCAGCTCTGGACAGGGACTAACTACCGGGGAGCTGTTTTTT. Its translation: CASSSGQGLTTGELFF.

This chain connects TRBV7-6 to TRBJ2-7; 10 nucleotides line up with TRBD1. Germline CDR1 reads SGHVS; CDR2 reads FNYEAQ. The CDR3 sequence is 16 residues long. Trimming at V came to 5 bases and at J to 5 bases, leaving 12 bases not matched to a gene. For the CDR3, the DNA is TGTGCCAGCAGCCCCCAACCGGGACAGGGGACCCACGAGCAGTACTTC. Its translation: CASSPQPGQGTHEQYF.

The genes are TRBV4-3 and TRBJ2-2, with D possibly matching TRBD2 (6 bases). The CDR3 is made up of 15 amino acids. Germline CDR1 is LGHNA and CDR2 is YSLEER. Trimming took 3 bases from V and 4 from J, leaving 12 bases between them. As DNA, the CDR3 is TGCGCCAGCAGCCAGCTTAGCGGTCGCACCGGGGAGCTGTTTTTT. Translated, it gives CASSQLSGRTGELFF.

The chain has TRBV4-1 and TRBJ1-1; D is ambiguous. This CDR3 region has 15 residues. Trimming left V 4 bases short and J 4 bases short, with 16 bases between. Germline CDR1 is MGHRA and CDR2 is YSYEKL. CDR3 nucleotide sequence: TGCGCCAGCAGCCTAACGGTGGTGGAGGTCACTGAAGCTTTCTTT. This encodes CASSLTVVEVTEAFF.

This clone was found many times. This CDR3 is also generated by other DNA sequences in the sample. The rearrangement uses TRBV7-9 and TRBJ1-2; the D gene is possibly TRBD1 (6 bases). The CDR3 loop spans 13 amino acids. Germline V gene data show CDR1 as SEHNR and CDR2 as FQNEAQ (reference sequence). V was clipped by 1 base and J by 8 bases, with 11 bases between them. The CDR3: CASSLDTGSGYTF. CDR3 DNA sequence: TGTGCCAGCAGCTTAGACACAGGGTCCGGCTACACCTTC.

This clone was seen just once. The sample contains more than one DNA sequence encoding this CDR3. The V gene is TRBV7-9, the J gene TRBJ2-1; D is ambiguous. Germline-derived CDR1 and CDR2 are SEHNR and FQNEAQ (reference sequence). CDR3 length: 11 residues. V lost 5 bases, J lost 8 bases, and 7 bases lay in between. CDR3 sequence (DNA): TGTGCCAGCAGCCCACTCGATGAGCAGTTCTTC. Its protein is CASSPLDEQFF.

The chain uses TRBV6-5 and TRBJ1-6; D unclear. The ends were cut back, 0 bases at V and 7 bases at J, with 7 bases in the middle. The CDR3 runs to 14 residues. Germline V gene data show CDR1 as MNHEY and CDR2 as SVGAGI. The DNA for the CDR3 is TGTGCCAGCAGTTACTCGCAGGCCAATTCACCCCTCCACTTT. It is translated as CASSYSQANSPLHF.

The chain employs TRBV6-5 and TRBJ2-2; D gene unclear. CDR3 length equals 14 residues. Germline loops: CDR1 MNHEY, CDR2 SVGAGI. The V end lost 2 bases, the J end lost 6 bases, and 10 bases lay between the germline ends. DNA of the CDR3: TGTGCCAGCAGTTACGCCGCCGTAGCCGGGGAGCTGTTTTTT. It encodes CASSYAAVAGELFF.

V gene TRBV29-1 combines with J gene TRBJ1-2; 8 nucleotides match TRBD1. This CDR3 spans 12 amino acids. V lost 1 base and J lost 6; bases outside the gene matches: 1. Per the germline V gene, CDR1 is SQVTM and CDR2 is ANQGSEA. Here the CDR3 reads CSVEGQGHGYTF. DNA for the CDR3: TGCAGCGTTGAAGGACAGGGGCATGGCTACACCTTC.

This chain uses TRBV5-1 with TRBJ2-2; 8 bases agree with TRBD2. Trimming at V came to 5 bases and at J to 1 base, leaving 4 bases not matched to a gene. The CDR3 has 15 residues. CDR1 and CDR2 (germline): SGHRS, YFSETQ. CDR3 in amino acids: CASRLAEGNTGELFF. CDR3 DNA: TGCGCCAGCAGACTAGCGGAGGGGAACACCGGGGAGCTGTTTTTT. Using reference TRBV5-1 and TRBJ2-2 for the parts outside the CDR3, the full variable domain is KAGVTQTPRYLIKTRGQQVTLSCSPISGHRSVSWYQQTPGQGLQFLFEYFSETQRNKGNFPGRFSGRQFSNSRSEMNVSTLELGDSALYLCASRLAEGNTGELFFGEGSRLTVL.

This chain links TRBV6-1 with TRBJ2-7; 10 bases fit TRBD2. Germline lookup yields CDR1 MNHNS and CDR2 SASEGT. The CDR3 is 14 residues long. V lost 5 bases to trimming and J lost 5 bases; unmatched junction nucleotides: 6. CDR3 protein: CASSRLAGDNEQYF. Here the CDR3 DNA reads TGTGCCAGCAGTCGTCTAGCGGGAGACAACGAGCAGTACTTC.

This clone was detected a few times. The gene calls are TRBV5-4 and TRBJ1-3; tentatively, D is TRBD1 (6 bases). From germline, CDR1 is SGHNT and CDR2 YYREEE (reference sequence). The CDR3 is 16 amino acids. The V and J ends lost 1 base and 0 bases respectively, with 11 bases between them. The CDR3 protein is CASSLKGGGSGNTIYF. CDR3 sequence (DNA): TGTGCCAGCAGCTTGAAGGGAGGGGGCTCTGGAAACACCATATATTTT.

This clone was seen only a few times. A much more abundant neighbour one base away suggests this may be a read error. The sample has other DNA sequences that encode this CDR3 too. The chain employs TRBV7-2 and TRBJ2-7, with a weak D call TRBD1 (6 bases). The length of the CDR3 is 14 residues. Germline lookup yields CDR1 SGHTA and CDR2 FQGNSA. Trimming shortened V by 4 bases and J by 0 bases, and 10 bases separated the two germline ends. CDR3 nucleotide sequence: TGTGCCAGCAGCTCCACAGGGTACTCCTACGAGCAGTACTTC. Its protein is CASSSTGYSYEQYF.

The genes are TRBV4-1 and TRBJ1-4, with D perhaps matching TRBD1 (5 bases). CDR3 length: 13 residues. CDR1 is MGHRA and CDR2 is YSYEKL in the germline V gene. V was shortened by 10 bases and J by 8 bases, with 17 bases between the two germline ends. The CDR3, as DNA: TGCGCCACCTCGAGTGGGGGGATAGAAAAACTGTTTTTT. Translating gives CATSSGGIEKLFF.

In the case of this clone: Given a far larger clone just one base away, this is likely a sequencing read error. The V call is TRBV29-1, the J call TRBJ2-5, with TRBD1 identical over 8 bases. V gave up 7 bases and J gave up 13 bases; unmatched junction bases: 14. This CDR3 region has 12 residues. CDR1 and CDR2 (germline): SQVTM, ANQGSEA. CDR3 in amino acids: CSGGTGELERYF. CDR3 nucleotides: TGCAGCGGGGGGACAGGCGAACTCGAGCGGTACTTC.

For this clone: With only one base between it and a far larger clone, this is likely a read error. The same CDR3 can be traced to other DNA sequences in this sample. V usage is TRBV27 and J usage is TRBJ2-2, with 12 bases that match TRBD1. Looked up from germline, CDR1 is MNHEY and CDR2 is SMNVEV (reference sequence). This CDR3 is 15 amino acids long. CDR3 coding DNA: TGCGCCAGCAGTTGGGGACAGGGGGCTACCGGGGAGCTGTTTTTT. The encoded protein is CASSWGQGATGELFF.

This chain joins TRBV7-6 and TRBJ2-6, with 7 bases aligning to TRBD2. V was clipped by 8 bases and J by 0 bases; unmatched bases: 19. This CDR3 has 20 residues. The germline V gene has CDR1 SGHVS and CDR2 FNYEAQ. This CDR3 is CASGPNLGPAGPSGANVLTF. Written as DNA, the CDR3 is TGTGCCAGCGGCCCAAACCTTGGACCAGCGGGACCCTCTGGGGCCAACGTCCTGACTTTC. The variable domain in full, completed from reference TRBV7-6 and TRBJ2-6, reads GAGVSQSPRYKVTKRGQDVALRCDPISGHVSLYWYRQALGQGPEFLTYFNYEAQQDKSGLPNDRFSAERPEGSISTLTIQRTEQRDSAMYRCASGPNLGPAGPSGANVLTFGAGSRLTVL.

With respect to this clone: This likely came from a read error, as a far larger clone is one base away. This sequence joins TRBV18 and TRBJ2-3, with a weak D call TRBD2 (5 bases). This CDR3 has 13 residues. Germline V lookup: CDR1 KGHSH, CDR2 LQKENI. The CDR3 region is CASPPAGADTQYF. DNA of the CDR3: TGTGCCAGCCCACCCGCCGGGGCAGATACGCAGTATTTT.

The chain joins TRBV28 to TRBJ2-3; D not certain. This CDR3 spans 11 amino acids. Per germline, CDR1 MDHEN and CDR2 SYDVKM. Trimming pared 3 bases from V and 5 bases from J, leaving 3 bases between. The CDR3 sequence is CASSFQDTQYF. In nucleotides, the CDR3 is TGTGCCAGCAGTTTCCAAGATACGCAGTATTTT. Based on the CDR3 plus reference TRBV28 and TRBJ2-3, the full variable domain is DVKVTQSSRYLVKRTGEKVFLECVQDMDHENMFWYRQDPGLGLRLIYFSYDVKMKEKGDIPEGYSVSREKKERFSLILESASTNQTSMYLCASSFQDTQYFGPGTRLTVL.

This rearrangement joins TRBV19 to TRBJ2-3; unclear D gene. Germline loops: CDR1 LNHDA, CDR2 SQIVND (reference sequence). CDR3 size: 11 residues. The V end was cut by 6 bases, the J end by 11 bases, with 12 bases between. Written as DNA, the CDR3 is TGTGCCAGTAGCAATGGTCTCCTGCAGTATTTT. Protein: CASSNGLLQYF.

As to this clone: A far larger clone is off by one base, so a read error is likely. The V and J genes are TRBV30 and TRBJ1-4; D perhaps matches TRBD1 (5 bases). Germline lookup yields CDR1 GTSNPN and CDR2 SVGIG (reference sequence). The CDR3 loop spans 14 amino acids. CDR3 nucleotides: TGTGCCTGGACCCGAGGGGTGTCTAATGAAAAACCGTTTTTT. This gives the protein CAWTRGVSNEKPFF.

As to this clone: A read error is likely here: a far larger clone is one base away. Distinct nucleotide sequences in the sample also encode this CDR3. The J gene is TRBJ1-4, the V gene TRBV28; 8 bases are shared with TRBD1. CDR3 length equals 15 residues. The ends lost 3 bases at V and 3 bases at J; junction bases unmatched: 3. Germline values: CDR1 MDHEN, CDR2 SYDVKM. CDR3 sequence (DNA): TGTGCCAGCAGTTTGGGGGACAGGTCTAATGAAAAACTGTTTTTT. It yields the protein CASSLGDRSNEKLFF.

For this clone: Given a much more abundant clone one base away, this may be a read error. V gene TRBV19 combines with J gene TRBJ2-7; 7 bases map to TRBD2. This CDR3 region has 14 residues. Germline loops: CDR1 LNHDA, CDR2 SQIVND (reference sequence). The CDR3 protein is CASSREGRFYDQYF. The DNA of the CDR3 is TGTGCCAGTAGTAGGGAGGGCAGGTTCTACGACCAGTACTTC.